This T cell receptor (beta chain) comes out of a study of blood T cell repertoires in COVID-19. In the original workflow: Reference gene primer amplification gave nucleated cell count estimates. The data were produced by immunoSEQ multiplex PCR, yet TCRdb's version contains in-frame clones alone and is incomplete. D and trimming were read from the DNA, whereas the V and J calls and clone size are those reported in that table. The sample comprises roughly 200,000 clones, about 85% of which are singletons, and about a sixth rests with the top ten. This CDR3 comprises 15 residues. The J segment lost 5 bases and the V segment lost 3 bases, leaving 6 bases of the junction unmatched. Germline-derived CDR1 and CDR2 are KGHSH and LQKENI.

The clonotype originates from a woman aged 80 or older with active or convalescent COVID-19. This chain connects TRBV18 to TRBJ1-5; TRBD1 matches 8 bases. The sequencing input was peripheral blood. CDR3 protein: CASSPPDRAYQPQHF. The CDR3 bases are TGTGCCAGCTCACCTCCGGACAGGGCTTATCAGCCCCAGCATTTT.